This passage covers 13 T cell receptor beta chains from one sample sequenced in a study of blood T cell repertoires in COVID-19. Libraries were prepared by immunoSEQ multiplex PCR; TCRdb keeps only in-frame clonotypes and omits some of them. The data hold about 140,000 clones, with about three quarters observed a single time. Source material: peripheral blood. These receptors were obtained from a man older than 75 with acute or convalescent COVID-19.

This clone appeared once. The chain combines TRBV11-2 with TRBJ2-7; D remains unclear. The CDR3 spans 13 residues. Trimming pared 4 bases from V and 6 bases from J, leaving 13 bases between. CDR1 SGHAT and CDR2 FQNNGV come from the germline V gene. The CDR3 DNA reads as TGTGCCAGCAGCTCTTCCCGGTCCGGCGAGCAGTACTTC. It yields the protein CASSSSRSGEQYF. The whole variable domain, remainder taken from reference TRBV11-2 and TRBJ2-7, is EAGVAQSPRYKIIEKRQSVAFWCNPISGHATLYWYQQILGQGPKLLIQFQNNGVVDDSQLPKDRFSAERLKGVDSTLKIQPAKLEDSAVYLCASSSSRSGEQYFGPGTRLTVT.

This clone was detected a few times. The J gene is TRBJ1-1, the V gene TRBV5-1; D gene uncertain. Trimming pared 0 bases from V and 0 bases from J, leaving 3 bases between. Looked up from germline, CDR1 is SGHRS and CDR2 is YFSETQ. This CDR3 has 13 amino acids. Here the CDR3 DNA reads TGCGCCAGCAGCTTGGGTATGAACACTGAAGCTTTCTTT. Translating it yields CASSLGMNTEAFF.

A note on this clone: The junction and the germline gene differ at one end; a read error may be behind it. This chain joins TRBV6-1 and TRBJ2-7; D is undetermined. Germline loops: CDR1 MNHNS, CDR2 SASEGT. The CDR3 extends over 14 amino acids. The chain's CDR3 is CASREGLSSYEQYF. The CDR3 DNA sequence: TGTGCCAGCAGAGAAGGCCTAAGCTCCTACGAGCAGTACTTC.

This chain's CDR3 is CASSSTGQASLPQYF. For the CDR3, the DNA is TGCGCCAGCAGCTCCACGGGACAAGCATCCCTCCCGCAGTATTTT. The chain joins TRBV5-1 to TRBJ2-3, with D tentatively TRBD1 (6 bases). From germline, CDR1 is SGHRS and CDR2 YFSETQ. V lost 3 bases and J 10 bases, leaving 21 bases between the germline ends. The CDR3 totals 15 residues.

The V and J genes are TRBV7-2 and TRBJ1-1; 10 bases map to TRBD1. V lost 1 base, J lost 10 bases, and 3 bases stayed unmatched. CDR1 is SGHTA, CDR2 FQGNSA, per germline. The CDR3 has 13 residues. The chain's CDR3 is CASSLERDRGAFF. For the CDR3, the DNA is TGTGCCAGCAGCTTAGAGAGGGACAGGGGAGCTTTCTTT.

The CDR3 nucleotides are TGTGCCACCAGTGTGGACACCTACGAGCAGTACTTC. It encodes CATSVDTYEQYF. The rearrangement links TRBV24-1 to TRBJ2-7; D is perhaps TRBD1 (5 bases). Trimming shortened V by 5 bases and J by 2 bases, and 6 bases separated the two germline ends. CDR3 length: 12 amino acids. Per germline, CDR1 KGHDR and CDR2 SFDVKD.

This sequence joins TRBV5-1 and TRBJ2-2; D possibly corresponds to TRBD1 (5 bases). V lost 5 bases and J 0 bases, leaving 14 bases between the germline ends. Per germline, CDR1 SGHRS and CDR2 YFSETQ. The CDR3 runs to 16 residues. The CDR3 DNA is TGCGCCAGCAGGTGGGGCACCCAGTCGAACACCGGGGAGCTGTTTTTT. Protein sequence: CASRWGTQSNTGELFF.

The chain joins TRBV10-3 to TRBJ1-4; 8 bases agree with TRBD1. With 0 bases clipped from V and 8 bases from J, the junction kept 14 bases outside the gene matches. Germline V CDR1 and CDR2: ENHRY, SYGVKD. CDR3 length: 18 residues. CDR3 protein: CAISESLLGQGAREKLFF. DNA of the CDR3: TGTGCCATCAGTGAGTCGTTATTAGGGCAGGGGGCACGCGAAAAACTGTTTTTT.

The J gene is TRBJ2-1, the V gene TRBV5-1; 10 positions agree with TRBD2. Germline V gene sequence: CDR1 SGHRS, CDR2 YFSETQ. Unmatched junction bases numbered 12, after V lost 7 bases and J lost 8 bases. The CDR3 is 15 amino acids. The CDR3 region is CASAPGTSEIDEQFF. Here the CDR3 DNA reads TGCGCCAGCGCCCCAGGGACTAGCGAAATCGATGAGCAGTTCTTC.

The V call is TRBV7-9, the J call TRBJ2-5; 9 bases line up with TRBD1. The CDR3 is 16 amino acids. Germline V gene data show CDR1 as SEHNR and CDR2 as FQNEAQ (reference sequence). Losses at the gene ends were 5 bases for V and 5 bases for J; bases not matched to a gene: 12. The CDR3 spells CASSATMGTGIETQYF. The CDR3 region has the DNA TGTGCCAGCAGCGCCACTATGGGGACAGGGATTGAGACCCAGTACTTC.

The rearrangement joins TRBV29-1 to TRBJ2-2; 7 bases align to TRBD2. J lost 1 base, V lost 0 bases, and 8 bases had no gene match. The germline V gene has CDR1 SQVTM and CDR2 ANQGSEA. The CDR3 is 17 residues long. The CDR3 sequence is CSVEERWGGVNTGELFF. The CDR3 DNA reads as TGCAGCGTTGAAGAAAGATGGGGGGGAGTGAACACCGGGGAGCTGTTTTTT.

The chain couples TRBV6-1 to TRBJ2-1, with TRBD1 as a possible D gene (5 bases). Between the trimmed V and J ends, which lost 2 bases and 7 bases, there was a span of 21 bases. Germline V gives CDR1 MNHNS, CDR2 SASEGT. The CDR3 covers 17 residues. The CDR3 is CASSEQGLSPRLNEQFF. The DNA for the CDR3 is TGTGCCAGCAGTGAACAGGGTTTGTCCCCCCGTTTGAATGAGCAGTTCTTC.

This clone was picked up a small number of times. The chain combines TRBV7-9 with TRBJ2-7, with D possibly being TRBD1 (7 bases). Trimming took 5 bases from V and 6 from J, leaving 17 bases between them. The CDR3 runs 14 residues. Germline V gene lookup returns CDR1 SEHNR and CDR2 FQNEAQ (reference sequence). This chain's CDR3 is CASSPSGQGGEQYF. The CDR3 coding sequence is TGTGCCAGCAGCCCAAGCGGGCAGGGGGGCGAGCAGTACTTC.